The next 14 T cell receptor beta chains were all read from a single sample in a study of blood T cells in healthy people across ages. Alongside a J-beta primer mix, a sample-barcoded 5' primer served in a second PCR lasting roughly 7 to 11 cycles. TCRdb reprocessed the 5' RACE reads via MiXCR and lists one record per CDR3 protein. The sample lists around 1.5 million distinct CDR3 sequences; 42% were seen once. Sequencing used blood. The source of these receptors is a woman between 18 and 29 years old in good health.

The table lists this clonotype with a few counts. This rearrangement joins TRBV3-1 to TRBJ2-3, with D tentatively TRBD2 (7 bases). Trimming removed 1 base at V and 5 bases at J, with 10 bases between. This CDR3 has 14 residues. CDR1 is LGHDT and CDR2 is YNNKEL in the germline V gene (reference sequence). CDR3 bases: TGTGCCAGCAGCCAAGCGGGGGGCGGAGATACGCAGTATTTT. Amino acids: CASSQAGGGDTQYF.

For the CDR3, the DNA is TGCAGCGCCGAACCACTTGGCTTCCATGGCTACACCTTC. Its protein is CSAEPLGFHGYTF. The chain uses TRBV29-1 and TRBJ1-2; no reliable D call. This CDR3 has 13 residues. The V end was cut by 7 bases, the J end by 6 bases, with 18 bases between. The germline V gene encodes CDR1 SQVTM and CDR2 ANQGSEA.

On this clonotype: A read error may produce the germline difference seen at one junction end. Here the CDR3 reads CAGSEVLGRLFF. The CDR3 bases are TGTGCCGGCAGTGAGGTCCTGGGGAGACTGTTTTTT. The chain is built from TRBV6-6 and TRBJ1-4; D unclear. The germline V gene encodes CDR1 MNHNY and CDR2 SVGAGI (reference sequence). The CDR3 has 12 amino acids.

This clonotype was seen more than once but under ten times. The chain couples TRBV5-1 to TRBJ1-2, with D possibly being TRBD1 (5 bases). The CDR3 totals 13 residues. The V and J ends lost 7 bases and 7 bases respectively, with 17 bases between them. Germline V gene sequence: CDR1 SGHRS, CDR2 YFSETQ. CDR3 in DNA: TGCGCCAGCCAACCCAGGGATTCTCCTGGCTACACCTTC. Translated: CASQPRDSPGYTF.

J is TRBJ2-3 and V is TRBV11-2; 8 bases line up with TRBD2. From germline, CDR1 is SGHAT and CDR2 FQNNGV. The ends lost 5 bases at V and 3 bases at J; junction bases unmatched: 19. CDR3 length equals 19 residues. CDR3 sequence: CASSPTSFSGTRATDTQYF. CDR3 nucleotide sequence: TGTGCCAGCAGCCCAACAAGCTTTTCCGGGACTAGAGCGACAGATACGCAGTATTTT.

The V and J genes are TRBV6-1 and TRBJ2-1; D assignment may be TRBD1 or TRBD2 (6 bases each). V was cut by 6 bases and J by 8 bases, with 20 bases left in between. This CDR3 spans 15 amino acids. Germline lookup yields CDR1 MNHNS and CDR2 SASEGT. The DNA for the CDR3 is TGTGCCAGCAGCAGCTTGGGGGGCCGGTTGCATGAGCAGTTCTTC. Encoded protein: CASSSLGGRLHEQFF.

This clonotype was detected a few times. The chain combines TRBV13 with TRBJ2-7; D not certain. Between the trimmed V and J ends, which lost 4 bases and 2 bases, there was a span of 15 bases. The germline V gene encodes CDR1 PRHDT and CDR2 FYEKMQ (reference sequence). The CDR3 has 15 amino acids. The CDR3 DNA sequence: TGTGCCAGCAGCTCCCGAAGGGTCCTCGCCTACGAGCAGTACTTC. It yields the protein CASSSRRVLAYEQYF.

This chain connects TRBV20-1 to TRBJ1-5; 7 bases map to TRBD1. Trimming removed 6 bases from V and 1 base from J; junction bases left unmatched: 6. The CDR3 is made up of 14 amino acids. Looked up from germline, CDR1 is DFQATT and CDR2 is SNEGSKA (reference sequence). The CDR3 DNA is TGCAGTGCCTCCCGACAGGGCAGCAATCAGCCCCAGCATTTT. Translating it yields CSASRQGSNQPQHF.

This clonotype was detected only a few times. The chain links TRBV4-2 to TRBJ2-7; D is ambiguous. Germline loops: CDR1 LGHNA, CDR2 YNFKEQ. The CDR3 spans 15 residues. The germline V and J ends were trimmed by 6 bases and 3 bases, with 18 bases remaining between them. The CDR3, as DNA: TGTGCCAGCAGAAGCCGCATAGGCGGAGACTACGAGCAGTACTTC. Amino acids: CASRSRIGGDYEQYF.

This clonotype was counted only a few times. V usage is TRBV20-1 and J usage is TRBJ2-5; 8 bases fit TRBD1. The CDR3 spans 15 residues. The V segment lost 2 bases and the J segment 2 bases; nucleotides outside the gene matches: 7. Germline assignment: CDR1 DFQATT and CDR2 SNEGSKA (reference sequence). The DNA of the CDR3 is TGCAGTGCTAGATCCGGACAGGGCCTACAAGAGACCCAGTACTTC. It specifies CSARSGQGLQETQYF.

The chain couples TRBV7-2 to TRBJ2-3; the D is unclear. The CDR3 has 13 amino acids. V lost 3 bases and J 6 bases, leaving 10 bases between the germline ends. CDR1 is SGHTA and CDR2 is FQGNSA in the germline V gene. Here the CDR3 DNA reads TGTGCCAGCAGCTTCCAACGTGCGGATACGCAGTATTTT. It encodes CASSFQRADTQYF. Supplemented by reference TRBV7-2 and TRBJ2-3, the full variable domain reads GAGVSQSPSNKVTEKGKDVELRCDPISGHTALYWYRQSLGQGLEFLIYFQGNSAPDKSGLPSDRFSAERTGGSVSTLTIQRTQQEDSAVYLCASSFQRADTQYFGPGTRLTVL.

The chain has TRBV6-6 and TRBJ1-2; no firm D call. V lost 10 bases and J 0 bases, leaving 12 bases between the germline ends. This CDR3 has 13 amino acids. Germline CDR1 reads MNHNY; CDR2 reads SVGAGI (reference sequence). In nucleotides, the CDR3 is TGTGCCACCTTGGACGGCACTAACTATGGCTACACCTTC. This gives the protein CATLDGTNYGYTF.

The J gene is TRBJ2-2, the V gene TRBV7-8; 7 nucleotides line up with TRBD2. The junction had 6 bases not matched to a gene; V was cut back by 4 bases and J by 1 base. The CDR3 spans 16 residues. Germline assignment: CDR1 SGHVS and CDR2 FQNEAQ. The CDR3 DNA reads TGTGCCAGCAGCTACCCGAGCGGGATGAACACCGGGGAGCTGTTTTTT. Protein product: CASSYPSGMNTGELFF.

This sequence joins TRBV20-1 and TRBJ2-1; TRBD1 might be the D (5 bases). V was clipped by 0 bases and J by 4 bases, with 16 bases between them. The CDR3 totals 16 residues. Germline V gives CDR1 DFQATT, CDR2 SNEGSKA (reference sequence). The CDR3 reads CSARDLGPDNYNEQFF. The CDR3 bases are TGCAGTGCTAGAGATCTAGGACCGGACAATTACAATGAGCAGTTCTTC.